Shown below are 25 T cell receptor beta chains from a single sample sequenced in a study of blood T cell repertoires in COVID-19. TCRdb keeps only in-frame clones here, not all; method: immunoSEQ multiplex PCR. The repertoire has more than 60,000 clones, over 65% of them found once; the top ten carry 2.5% to 3%. The sequenced sample consisted of peripheral blood. The receptors originated from a human donor with acute or convalescent COVID-19. The donor label of this sample is uncertain.

This chain uses TRBV21-1 with TRBJ2-1; the D segment call TRBD1 is taken from the table without a DNA check. TRBV21-1 has pseudogene status. The CDR3 is 15 residues long. As DNA, the CDR3 is TGTGCCAGCAGCACACAGGGGGCGTCGGGCAATGAGCAGTTCTTC. Protein: CASSTQGASGNEQFF.

The chain recombines TRBV10-1 with TRBJ2-1; the D gene is possibly TRBD2 (5 bases). CDR1 is WNHNN and CDR2 is SYGVQD in the germline V gene (reference sequence). The CDR3 contains 13 residues. Between the trimmed V and J ends, which lost 4 bases and 7 bases, there was a span of 11 bases. The CDR3 here is CASSVQRSNEQFF. The CDR3 nucleotides read TGCGCCAGCAGTGTCCAGCGGTCTAATGAGCAGTTCTTC.

CDR3 sequence: CASTPTGLAEETQYF. The CDR3 DNA follows: TGTGCCAGCACCCCAACCGGACTAGCGGAAGAGACCCAGTACTTC. The chain has TRBV28 and TRBJ2-5, with 10 bases identical to TRBD2. The CDR3 totals 15 residues. Germline V gene lookup returns CDR1 MDHEN and CDR2 SYDVKM. With 7 bases clipped from V and 3 bases from J, the junction kept 8 bases outside the gene matches.

The chain links TRBV6-4 to TRBJ1-2; TRBD1 aligns across 11 bases. CDR3 length equals 13 residues. Trimming cost V 2 bases and J 7 bases; bases outside gene matches: 0. CDR1 MRHNA and CDR2 SNTAGT come from the germline V gene. The CDR3: CASSDGTGGGYTF. CDR3 DNA sequence: TGTGCCAGCAGTGACGGGACAGGGGGTGGCTACACCTTC.

The chain recombines TRBV7-9 with TRBJ1-3; no reliable D call. CDR3 length: 13 residues. The V end lost 5 bases, the J end lost 8 bases, and 13 bases lay between the germline ends. Germline V lookup: CDR1 SEHNR, CDR2 FQNEAQ (reference sequence). CDR3 residues: CASSPIGRDTIYF. The CDR3 region has the DNA TGTGCCAGCAGCCCCATTGGGAGAGACACCATATATTTT.

This sequence joins TRBV11-2 and TRBJ1-1, with TRBD1 as a possible D gene (5 bases). Deletions cut 3 bases from V and 7 bases from J, with 15 bases between. The CDR3 runs 14 residues. The germline V gene encodes CDR1 SGHAT and CDR2 FQNNGV. The CDR3 protein is CASSLSPEQGEAFF. CDR3 nucleotide sequence: TGTGCCAGCAGCTTGTCCCCCGAGCAGGGTGAAGCTTTCTTT.

J is TRBJ1-4 and V is TRBV10-3; D possibly corresponds to TRBD1 (5 bases). The CDR3 runs 14 residues. CDR1 is ENHRY, CDR2 SYGVKD, per germline. Trimming removed 6 bases from V and 5 bases from J, with 13 bases in between. The CDR3 DNA reads as TGTGCCATCAGCCAGGGCCGTCTCAATGAAAAACTGTTTTTT. Translated: CAISQGRLNEKLFF.

The genes are TRBV19 and TRBJ2-2; the D is unclear. The CDR3 totals 16 residues. V was pared by 3 bases and J by 0 bases, with 11 bases between. Germline V CDR1 and CDR2: LNHDA, SQIVND (reference sequence). The CDR3 region is CASSIFAATNTGELFF. The DNA for the CDR3 is TGTGCCAGTAGTATCTTTGCCGCGACGAACACCGGGGAGCTGTTTTTT.

The rearrangement links TRBV5-6 to TRBJ1-2; 8 bases are a match to TRBD1. This CDR3 comprises 15 residues. V lost 0 bases to trimming and J lost 6 bases; unmatched junction nucleotides: 7. Germline CDR1 reads SGHDT; CDR2 reads YYEEEE. Here the CDR3 DNA reads TGTGCCAGCAGCTTGGCCGCCGGGACAGGAGATGGCTACACCTTC. Encoded protein: CASSLAAGTGDGYTF.

V gene TRBV5-5 combines with J gene TRBJ2-3; 9 nucleotides align to TRBD2. CDR3 length: 16 residues. J lost 2 bases, V lost 4 bases, and 8 bases had no gene match. Germline CDR1 SGHKS, CDR2 YYEKEE (reference sequence). The CDR3 reads CASSLISGGVTDTQYF. The CDR3 bases are TGTGCCAGCAGCCTTATTAGCGGGGGTGTCACAGATACGCAGTATTTT.

In this sample, this clone turned up once. The chain couples TRBV7-2 to TRBJ1-2; D gene ambiguous. Germline V gene sequence: CDR1 SGHTA, CDR2 FQGNSA. This CDR3 has 13 amino acids. With 1 base removed from V and 8 bases from J, the gap between germline ends came to 11 bases. CDR3: CASSLGADQGYTF. The CDR3 coding sequence is TGTGCCAGCAGCTTAGGGGCAGATCAAGGCTACACCTTC.

V gene TRBV6-2 or TRBV6-3 combines with J gene TRBJ2-3; TRBD2 matches 10 bases. The germline gives CDR1 MNHEY, CDR2 SVGEGT. The trim removed 2 bases at V and 0 bases at J, leaving 14 bases unmatched. The CDR3 runs to 20 residues. DNA of the CDR3: TGTGCCAGCAGTTACGAGTTGAAGGGAGCTAGCGGGAGTAGCACAGATACGCAGTATTTT. Amino acids: CASSYELKGASGSSTDTQYF.

The chain combines TRBV7-2 with TRBJ1-1, with D unresolved. Germline assignment: CDR1 SGHTA and CDR2 FQGNSA. The V end was cut by 5 bases, the J end by 1 base, with 8 bases between. The CDR3 is made up of 13 amino acids. In DNA form, the CDR3 reads TGTACCAGCAGCGAGCAGGAGAACACTGAAGCTTTCTTT. Its translation is CTSSEQENTEAFF.

Only a few counts were recorded for this clone. The chain combines TRBV28 with TRBJ1-5; the match to TRBD1 covers 12 bases. Trimming cost V 4 bases and J 7 bases; bases outside gene matches: 5. Germline-derived CDR1 and CDR2 are MDHEN and SYDVKM. The length of the CDR3 is 15 residues. The CDR3 loop reads CASSSRDRGLQPQHF. The CDR3 DNA reads TGTGCCAGCAGTTCCCGGGACAGGGGGCTACAGCCCCAGCATTTT.

The CDR3, as DNA: TGTGCCAGCAGCCCCAGGGTAGGGGCCTATGGCTACACCTTC. The encoded protein is CASSPRVGAYGYTF. The chain employs TRBV5-4 and TRBJ1-2; D may be TRBD1 (5 bases). This CDR3 has 14 amino acids. Germline assignment: CDR1 SGHNT and CDR2 YYREEE (reference sequence). V was pared by 4 bases and J by 4 bases, with 14 bases between.

The V gene is TRBV27, the J gene TRBJ1-2; perhaps TRBD1 as D (6 bases). The length of the CDR3 is 13 residues. CDR1 MNHEY and CDR2 SMNVEV come from the germline V gene (reference sequence). The V gene lost 8 bases and the J gene lost 7 bases, with 17 bases spanning the gap. Written as DNA, the CDR3 is TGTGCCAGCGCAGGGGATGGTCTTCGTGGCTACACCTTC. Its translation is CASAGDGLRGYTF.

This rearrangement joins TRBV6-2 or TRBV6-3 to TRBJ2-7, with 9 bases matching TRBD2. There are 20 residues in the CDR3. CDR1 is MNHEY and CDR2 is SVGEGT in the germline V gene. Trimming took 2 bases from V and 3 from J; bases not matched to a gene: 20. CDR3 loop: CASSYQATGLGLAGNYEQYF. CDR3 DNA sequence: TGTGCCAGCAGTTACCAAGCCACCGGGTTGGGGCTAGCGGGGAACTACGAGCAGTACTTC.

As DNA, the CDR3 is TGCGCCACCAAGACTAGCCATGAGCAGTTCTTC. It is translated as CATKTSHEQFF. The chain employs TRBV10-2 and TRBJ2-1; 7 nucleotides align to TRBD2. From germline, CDR1 is WSHSY and CDR2 SAAADI. The CDR3 has 11 amino acids. V dropped 10 bases and J dropped 8; count of bases not matched to a gene: 5.

This clone appeared a single time. The chain employs TRBV3-1 (or the pseudogene TRBV3-2) and TRBJ1-1; D may be TRBD1 (6 bases). V lost 4 bases, J lost 6 bases, and 12 bases lay in between. The CDR3 length is 13 residues. CDR1 is LGHDT, CDR2 YNNKEL, per germline (reference sequence). The CDR3 DNA follows: TGTGCCAGCAGCCTCCGGGACATTTCTGAAGCTTTCTTT. Translation gives CASSLRDISEAFF.

The chain joins TRBV10-3 to TRBJ2-2, with 8 bases aligning to TRBD2. The trim removed 0 bases at V and 0 bases at J, leaving 6 bases unmatched. This CDR3 has 18 residues. Germline CDR1 reads ENHRY; CDR2 reads SYGVKD. The CDR3 spells CAISESYAGGANTGELFF. CDR3 nucleotides: TGTGCCATCAGTGAGTCTTACGCGGGGGGCGCGAACACCGGGGAGCTGTTTTTT.

The chain links TRBV2 to TRBJ1-2; weak D call: TRBD1 (5 bases). The CDR3 contains 14 residues. Germline V gene sequence: CDR1 SNHLY, CDR2 FYNNEI. Trimming left V 5 bases short and J 0 bases short, with 10 bases between. CDR3 residues: CASSPTVANYGYTF. CDR3 nucleotide sequence: TGTGCCAGCAGTCCGACAGTAGCTAACTATGGCTACACCTTC.

The chain recombines TRBV28 with TRBJ2-3; possible D gene TRBD2, 6 bases. CDR1 and CDR2 (germline): MDHEN, SYDVKM. This CDR3 has 13 residues. V dropped 4 bases and J dropped 2 bases, with 7 bases sitting between them. Here the CDR3 DNA reads TGTGCCAGCAGTTCGGGGGTCACAGATACGCAGTATTTT. It specifies CASSSGVTDTQYF.

The rearrangement links TRBV28 to TRBJ2-5, with D perhaps matching TRBD2 (5 bases). V gave up 5 bases and J gave up 7 bases, with 11 bases separating them. Germline CDR1 and CDR2: MDHEN and SYDVKM. The CDR3 runs to 12 residues. The CDR3 DNA reads as TGTGCCAGCAGTGAGGGAATGGTGACCCAGTACTTC. It codes for CASSEGMVTQYF. Complete variable domain (other parts from reference TRBV28 and TRBJ2-5): DVKVTQSSRYLVKRTGEKVFLECVQDMDHENMFWYRQDPGLGLRLIYFSYDVKMKEKGDIPEGYSVSREKKERFSLILESASTNQTSMYLCASSEGMVTQYFGPGTRLLVL.

This clone turned up a few times. The chain couples TRBV7-6 to TRBJ2-1; 8 bases agree with TRBD2. The CDR3 has 16 residues. J lost 8 bases, V lost 5 bases, and 14 bases had no gene match. Looked up from germline, CDR1 is SGHVS and CDR2 is FNYEAQ. CDR3 in amino acids: CASSLGAAGGRDEQFF. CDR3 coding DNA: TGTGCCAGCAGCCTAGGGGCGGCGGGAGGTCGAGATGAGCAGTTCTTC.

This sequence joins TRBV29-1 and TRBJ2-7, with D possibly TRBD2 on 6 matching bases. The CDR3 has 13 amino acids. Germline V lookup: CDR1 SQVTM, CDR2 ANQGSEA. Trimming shortened V by 4 bases and J by 4 bases, and 14 bases separated the two germline ends. CDR3 coding DNA: TGCAGCGTTGTGACGGGAGAAGCTTACGAGCAGTACTTC. Translating gives CSVVTGEAYEQYF.